Listed below are T cell receptor beta chains from one sample, sequenced in a study of cytomegalovirus exposure and HLA in healthy donors. The table came from immunoSEQ multiplex PCR; TCRdb's copy has only in-frame clones and leaves some out. The sample holds about 130,000 clones, 75% to 90% seen once. Source material: PBMCs. The receptor set was obtained from a young woman in good health and CMV-seronegative. Both conserved end residues are part of each CDR3. D genes are given only for firm matches. Size values are once, few and many counts, or a class for expanded clones, and some rows have none.

V gene,J gene,D gene,clone size,CDR3 protein,CDR3 DNA
TRBV27,TRBJ2-4,NA,NA,CASSLNRGGNIQYF,TGTGCCAGCAGTTTAAACAGGGGGGGGAACATTCAGTACTTC
TRBV29-1,TRBJ2-5,NA,NA,CSVEDQDSWYQETQYF,TGCAGCGTTGAAGATCAAGACAGTTGGTACCAAGAGACCCAGTACTTC
TRBV5-1,TRBJ1-6,NA,NA,CASSLRTANSPLHF,TGCGCCAGCAGCTTGAGGACAGCTAATTCACCCCTCCACTTT
TRBV27,TRBJ1-2,NA,NA,CASSLRQGLGYTF,TGTGCCAGCAGTTTGCGGCAGGGGTTAGGCTACACCTTC
TRBV10-1,TRBJ1-1,NA,NA,CASSAGIEAFF,TGCGCCAGCAGCGCCGGGATTGAAGCTTTCTTT
TRBV7-9,TRBJ1-3,NA,once,CASSEGVSGNTIYF,TGTGCCAGCAGCGAAGGGGTTTCTGGAAACACCATATATTTT
TRBV29-1,TRBJ2-7,NA,NA,CSVVRGFPYEQYF,TGCAGCGTTGTTCGGGGTTTCCCCTACGAGCAGTACTTC
TRBV2,TRBJ2-1,NA,NA,CASARDSHYNEQFF,TGTGCCAGCGCCCGGGACTCTCATTACAATGAGCAGTTCTTC
TRBV5-4,TRBJ2-7,NA,NA,CASSLGTVYEQYF,TGTGCCAGCAGCTTGGGCACAGTCTACGAGCAGTACTTC
TRBV10-1,TRBJ2-7,TRBD2,few,CASNPGTSGSYGQYF,TGCGCCAGCAACCCAGGGACTAGCGGATCTTACGGGCAGTACTTC
TRBV4-3,TRBJ2-4,NA,NA,CASSQDRGTYAKNIQYF,TGCGCCAGCAGCCAAGATCGGGGTACCTACGCCAAAAACATTCAGTACTTC
TRBV9,TRBJ2-7,NA,NA,CASSDGTLDYEQYF,TGTGCCAGCAGCGACGGGACACTCGACTACGAGCAGTACTTC
TRBV29-1,TRBJ2-3,TRBD1,once,CSVVGGIKDTQYF,TGCAGCGTTGTAGGGGGCATTAAAGATACGCAGTATTTT
TRBV6-1,TRBJ1-5,TRBD1,NA,CASSTGAFSNQPQHF,TGTGCCAGCAGTACAGGGGCATTTAGCAATCAGCCCCAGCATTTT
TRBV29-1,TRBJ2-5,TRBD1,NA,CSVVGTGNGETQYF,TGCAGCGTTGTGGGGACAGGGAATGGGGAGACCCAGTACTTC
TRBV11-2,TRBJ2-1,TRBD2,NA,CASSLVSGGAGEQFF,TGTGCCAGCAGCTTAGTTAGCGGGGGGGCAGGCGAGCAGTTCTTC
TRBV6-6,TRBJ1-4,NA,NA,CASSYPGNEKLFF,TGTGCCAGCAGTTACCCAGGGAATGAAAAACTGTTTTTT